The clone carrying this T cell receptor (beta chain) was picked up a small number of times. Antigen specificity is unknown. The data were obtained in a study of cytomegalovirus exposure and HLA in healthy donors. The overall study: Assignment to the Caucasian-associated ancestry cluster applied to more than 75% of the approximately 400 genotyped donors. General study findings and limits: Roughly uniform depth of sequencing across donors was assumed in presence/absence analyses. The classifier was said to identify cytomegalovirus status with high specificity and sensitivity.

The study ran its PCR with 60 Vbeta and 13 Jbeta primers. Repertoires were generated with immunoSEQ multiplex PCR, while TCRdb's copy carries only in-frame clones and drops some. The table includes approximately 170,000 clones, around 75% detected once. Per germline, CDR1 SGHRS and CDR2 YFSETQ. The CDR3 has 17 amino acids. The V gene end was trimmed by 3 bases and the J gene end by 7 bases; junction bases not matched to a gene: 10. Sequences were obtained from PBMCs. This chain connects TRBV5-1 to TRBJ2-1; 13 positions match TRBD2. The sequence was obtained from a woman aged 25-40 years in good health and CMV-seropositive. The CDR3 DNA sequence: TGCGCCAGCAGCTGGACTAGCGGGAGCCCCAGTCGAAATGAGCAGTTCTTC. Translating gives CASSWTSGSPSRNEQFF.